This T cell receptor beta chain stems from a study of cytomegalovirus exposure and HLA in healthy donors. Clones were read by immunoSEQ multiplex PCR, and TCRdb kept only the in-frame ones, dropping some. The table lists about 310,000 clones, roughly 87% of them singletons. General observations from the study: Investigators reported some 150 TCR beta chains as tied to cytomegalovirus.

In regard to this clone: Its antigen is not identified.

CDR3 size: 15 residues. V lost 2 bases, J lost 2 bases, and 13 bases lay in between. CDR1 is SGHRS, CDR2 YFSETQ, per germline. The TCR comes from a man under 40 in good health and CMV-seronegative. The chain carries TRBV5-1 and TRBJ1-1; the D is unclear. Sequenced material: PBMCs. The DNA of the CDR3 is TGCGCCAGCAGCTTAGACCCCCAGGCCAACACTGAAGCTTTCTTT. Amino acid sequence: CASSLDPQANTEAFF. The full variable domain, completed using reference TRBV5-1 and TRBJ1-1, is KAGVTQTPRYLIKTRGQQVTLSCSPISGHRSVSWYQQTPGQGLQFLFEYFSETQRNKGNFPGRFSGRQFSNSRSEMNVSTLELGDSALYLCASSLDPQANTEAFFGQGTRLTVV.